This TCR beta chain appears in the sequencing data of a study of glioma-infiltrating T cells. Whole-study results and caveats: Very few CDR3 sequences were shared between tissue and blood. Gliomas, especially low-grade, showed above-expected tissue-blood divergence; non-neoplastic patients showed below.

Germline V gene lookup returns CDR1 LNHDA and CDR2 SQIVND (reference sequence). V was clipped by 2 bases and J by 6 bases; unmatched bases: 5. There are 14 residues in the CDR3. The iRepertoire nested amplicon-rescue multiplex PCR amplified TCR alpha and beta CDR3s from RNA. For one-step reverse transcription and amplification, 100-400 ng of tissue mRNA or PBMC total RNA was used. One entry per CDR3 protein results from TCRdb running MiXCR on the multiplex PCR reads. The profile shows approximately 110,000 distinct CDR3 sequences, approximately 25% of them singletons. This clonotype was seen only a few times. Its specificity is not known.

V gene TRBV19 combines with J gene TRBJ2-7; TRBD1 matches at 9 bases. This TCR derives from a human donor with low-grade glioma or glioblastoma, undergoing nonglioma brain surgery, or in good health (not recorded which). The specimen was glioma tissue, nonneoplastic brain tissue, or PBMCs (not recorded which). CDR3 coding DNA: TGTGCCAGTAGTATAAGGGACAGGGTCGGCGAGCAGTACTTC. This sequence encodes CASSIRDRVGEQYF.